A single T cell receptor beta chain is shown here with its context. Its antigen remains unknown. These data belong to a study of cytomegalovirus exposure and HLA in healthy donors. This CDR3 comprises 13 residues. Germline CDR1 and CDR2: MNHEY and SVGAGI. V gave up 5 bases and J gave up 6 bases, with 12 bases separating them. Whole-study results and caveats: A classifier reportedly called cytomegalovirus status with high sensitivity and specificity.

Sequenced by immunoSEQ multiplex PCR; TCRdb stores in-frame clones only, minus some. The table shows around 200,000 clones, with roughly 81% occurring only once. This clonotype originated in a woman in her 30s in good health and CMV-seronegative. The sample comprised PBMCs. This sequence joins TRBV6-5 and TRBJ2-3, with D unresolved. In DNA, the CDR3 is TGTGCCAGCAGTGCAACCGAGTACGATACGCAGTATTTT. This translates into CASSATEYDTQYF.